The 32 T cell receptor beta chains presented below share a single source sample, sequenced in a study of cytomegalovirus exposure and HLA in healthy donors. Researchers ran the PCR with 60 Vbeta and 13 Jbeta primers. Sequencing was performed with immunoSEQ multiplex PCR; in TCRdb, only in-frame clones are kept and a portion is missing. The sample carries fewer than 140,000 clones, about 76% recorded once. Sequenced sample: PBMCs. The source of these receptors is a woman aged 45-59 years in good health and CMV-seropositive.

The V call is TRBV30, the J call TRBJ1-4; 9 positions agree with TRBD1. V lost 7 bases and J lost 0; bases outside the gene matches: 12. This CDR3 region has 17 residues. Looked up from germline, CDR1 is GTSNPN and CDR2 is SVGIG (reference sequence). The CDR3 loop is CAYGTGSGYATNEKLFF. The CDR3 DNA is TGTGCCTACGGGACAGGGTCGGGATATGCAACTAATGAAAAACTGTTTTTT.

The genes are TRBV28 and TRBJ1-4; 9 positions match TRBD1. Germline V CDR1 and CDR2: MDHEN, SYDVKM. J gave up 7 bases and V 5 bases, and 8 bases lay outside the gene matches. The CDR3 runs to 15 residues. CDR3 nucleotides: TGTGCCAGCAGTCAAATGGGACAGGGTAGTGAAAAACTGTTTTTT. Its translation is CASSQMGQGSEKLFF.

The chain has TRBV28 and TRBJ2-2; 9 positions agree with TRBD1. This CDR3 spans 14 amino acids. V was pared by 6 bases and J by 3 bases, with 2 bases of the junction left unmatched. Germline V gene data show CDR1 as MDHEN and CDR2 as SYDVKM. The CDR3 sequence is CASRGQGYTGELFF. The CDR3 coding sequence is TGTGCCAGCAGGGGACAGGGCTACACCGGGGAGCTGTTTTTT.

V is TRBV6-6 and J is TRBJ1-5; 7 bases align to TRBD1. Trimming removed 0 bases from V and 4 bases from J; junction bases left unmatched: 6. Germline CDR1 reads MNHNY; CDR2 reads SVGAGI (reference sequence). This CDR3 contains 16 residues. The CDR3 is CASSYSVGTENQPQHF. CDR3 nucleotides: TGTGCCAGCAGTTACTCCGTTGGGACAGAGAATCAGCCCCAGCATTTT.

This clone appeared once. The chain combines TRBV19 with TRBJ2-3; D gene unclear. The V gene lost 5 bases and the J gene lost 4 bases, with 7 bases spanning the gap. There are 12 residues in the CDR3. Germline V gene sequence: CDR1 LNHDA, CDR2 SQIVND (reference sequence). CDR3 nucleotide sequence: TGTGCCAGTAGTCTGCGCGCAGATACGCAGTATTTT. Translated: CASSLRADTQYF. The complete variable domain, with remaining parts taken from reference TRBV19 and TRBJ2-3, reads DGGITQSPKYLFRKEGQNVTLSCEQNLNHDAMYWYRQDPGQGLRLIYYSQIVNDFQKGDIAEGYSVSREKKESFPLTVTSAQKNPTAFYLCASSLRADTQYFGPGTRLTVL.

The J gene is TRBJ2-1, the V gene TRBV7-3; 8 bases are shared with TRBD1. The ends lost 5 bases at V and 5 bases at J; junction bases unmatched: 5. Germline V gene data show CDR1 as SGHTA and CDR2 as FQGTGA. The length of the CDR3 is 14 residues. In DNA form, the CDR3 reads TGTGCCAGCAGCGTCAGGGGGCCCCACAATGAGCAGTTCTTC. This sequence encodes CASSVRGPHNEQFF.

This clone has more than one count but fewer than ten. The chain carries TRBV6-5 and TRBJ1-3; tentative D call: TRBD1 (5 bases). The V end lost 6 bases, the J end lost 0 bases, and 9 bases lay between the germline ends. Germline-derived CDR1 and CDR2 are MNHEY and SVGAGI. The CDR3 is 14 residues long. The DNA for the CDR3 is TGTGCCAGCAGAAGGGGCCTCTCTGGAAACACCATATATTTT. This translates into CASRRGLSGNTIYF.

J is TRBJ1-1 and V is TRBV15; 11 bases align to TRBD1. V trimming: 6 bases; J trimming: 4 bases; junction bases outside the gene matches: 1. Germline CDR1 reads LNHNV; CDR2 reads YYDKDF (reference sequence). This CDR3 has 13 amino acids. The CDR3 loop reads CATRGQGVTEAFF. The CDR3 DNA follows: TGTGCCACCAGGGGACAGGGGGTCACTGAAGCTTTCTTT. Complete variable domain (other parts from reference TRBV15 and TRBJ1-1): DAMVIQNPRYQVTQFGKPVTLSCSQTLNHNVMYWYQQKSSQAPKLLFHYYDKDFNNEADTPDNFQSRRPNTSFCFLDIRSPGLGDTAMYLCATRGQGVTEAFFGQGTRLTVV.

In regard to this clone: The junction and the germline gene differ at one end; a read error may be behind it. The same CDR3 also results from other DNA sequences found in this sample. The CDR3 sequence is CASSGRPGQGLGETQYF. The CDR3, as DNA: TGCGCCAGCAGCGGGAGACCGGGACAGGGGTTGGGGGAGACCCAGTACTTC. The genes are TRBV9 and TRBJ2-5; TRBD1 aligns across 10 bases. In germline, CDR1 is SGDLS, CDR2 YYNGEE. The length of the CDR3 is 17 residues. The variable domain in full, with the rest retrieved from reference TRBV9 and TRBJ2-5, is DSGVTQTPKHLITATGQRVTLRCSPRSGDLSVYWYQQSLDQGLQFLIQYYNGEERAKGNILERFSAQQFPDLHSELNLSSLELGDSALYFCASSGRPGQGLGETQYFGPGTRLLVL.

The rearrangement uses TRBV29-1 and TRBJ2-2; no definite D call. Per germline, CDR1 SQVTM and CDR2 ANQGSEA. The germline V and J ends were trimmed by 1 base and 8 bases, with 8 bases remaining between them. The CDR3 totals 12 residues. CDR3 in DNA: TGCAGCGTTGAAGGTCCGTCTGGGGAGCTGTTTTTT. Translating it yields CSVEGPSGELFF.

The chain recombines TRBV28 with TRBJ1-5, with D tentatively TRBD1 (6 bases). Germline assignment: CDR1 MDHEN and CDR2 SYDVKM. The CDR3 has 17 amino acids. The V end lost 2 bases, the J end lost 7 bases, and 21 bases lay between the germline ends. CDR3 DNA sequence: TGTGCCAGCAGTTTACTGGGGACAAGGGGGTGGCGGCAGCCCCAGCATTTT. Translation: CASSLLGTRGWRQPQHF.

This chain joins TRBV30 and TRBJ2-1; 9 bases agree with TRBD2. Unmatched junction bases numbered 7, after V lost 4 bases and J lost 3 bases. CDR3 size: 15 residues. Germline CDR1 is GTSNPN and CDR2 is SVGIG (reference sequence). CDR3 DNA: TGTGCCTGGATTGCAAGCGGGGGGCACTACAATGAGCAGTTCTTC. This translates into CAWIASGGHYNEQFF.

This clone was recorded once. V and J are TRBV7-2 and TRBJ1-3; 8 bases line up with TRBD1. Per the germline V gene, CDR1 is SGHTA and CDR2 is FQGNSA. The CDR3 has 17 residues. J was trimmed by 0 bases and V by 3 bases; bases with no gene match: 7. CDR3 region: CASSFLGQGTSGNTIYF. The CDR3 region has the DNA TGTGCCAGCAGCTTCCTAGGACAGGGCACCTCTGGAAACACCATATATTTT.

The rearrangement joins TRBV18 to TRBJ1-5; 8 bases map to TRBD1. The germline V gene encodes CDR1 KGHSH and CDR2 LQKENI. V gave up 3 bases and J gave up 0 bases; unmatched junction bases: 13. The CDR3 is 19 amino acids. The CDR3 nucleotides are TGTGCCAGCTCACCGCGGTTTACGGGACAGGACTTTAGCAATCAGCCCCAGCATTTT. As protein: CASSPRFTGQDFSNQPQHF.

Written as DNA, the CDR3 is TGTGCCAGCAGTGTACTAGCGGGGAACGGGGAGCTGTTTTTT. Protein sequence: CASSVLAGNGELFF. The gene calls are TRBV28 and TRBJ2-2; 10 bases match TRBD2. Germline V gene data show CDR1 as MDHEN and CDR2 as SYDVKM. This CDR3 is built from 14 residues. Trimming cost V 5 bases and J 7 bases; bases outside gene matches: 4. The full variable domain, completed using reference TRBV28 and TRBJ2-2, is DVKVTQSSRYLVKRTGEKVFLECVQDMDHENMFWYRQDPGLGLRLIYFSYDVKMKEKGDIPEGYSVSREKKERFSLILESASTNQTSMYLCASSVLAGNGELFFGEGSRLTVL.

This sequence joins TRBV19 and TRBJ1-1; D not certain. The V and J ends lost 2 bases and 0 bases respectively, with 7 bases between them. This CDR3 spans 14 amino acids. Looked up from germline, CDR1 is LNHDA and CDR2 is SQIVND (reference sequence). The CDR3 sequence is CASSILALNTEAFF. In nucleotides, the CDR3 is TGTGCCAGTAGTATATTAGCCTTGAACACTGAAGCTTTCTTT.

The V and J genes are TRBV6-1 and TRBJ1-3, with 8 positions matching TRBD1. Germline V gives CDR1 MNHNS, CDR2 SASEGT. The CDR3 length is 18 residues. Trimming cost V 2 bases and J 0 bases; bases outside gene matches: 9. The CDR3 here is CASSERPLGQDSGNTIYF. The CDR3 bases are TGTGCCAGCAGTGAAAGACCATTGGGACAGGACTCTGGAAACACCATATATTTT.

The V and J genes are TRBV7-2 and TRBJ2-1, with D unresolved. The CDR3 extends over 14 amino acids. CDR1 is SGHTA and CDR2 is FQGNSA in the germline V gene. Trimming removed 5 bases at V and 8 bases at J, with 16 bases between. The CDR3: CASSVRYRSDEQFF. The CDR3 bases are TGTGCCAGCAGCGTAAGGTATCGCAGCGATGAGCAGTTCTTC.

The V gene is TRBV6-4, the J gene TRBJ1-6; D perhaps matches TRBD1 (6 bases). This CDR3 is built from 14 residues. V was pared by 4 bases and J by 13 bases, with 17 bases between. Germline CDR1 is MRHNA and CDR2 is SNTAGT. This CDR3 is CASSARPGQSPLHF. CDR3 coding DNA: TGTGCCAGCAGTGCGCGGCCGGGACAATCGCCCCTCCACTTT.

This clone was seen a few times. The chain couples TRBV6-6 to TRBJ1-3; D is unclear. The CDR3 covers 16 residues. V lost 6 bases, J lost 0 bases, and 15 bases lay in between. The V gene's germline CDR1 is MNHNY and CDR2 SVGAGI (reference sequence). Here the CDR3 DNA reads TGTGCCAGCAGAAGAGTTCAGGAATCCTCTGGAAACACCATATATTTT. Amino acid sequence: CASRRVQESSGNTIYF.

The chain combines TRBV4-1 with TRBJ2-3, with D maybe TRBD1 (6 bases). This CDR3 spans 16 amino acids. From germline, CDR1 is MGHRA and CDR2 YSYEKL. V lost 2 bases and J 4 bases, leaving 16 bases between the germline ends. CDR3 residues: CASSQISRGKADTQYF. Written as DNA, the CDR3 is TGCGCCAGCAGCCAAATCAGTAGGGGGAAGGCAGATACGCAGTATTTT.

This clone occurred once. The chain uses TRBV7-2 and TRBJ2-5; TRBD2 aligns across 7 bases. CDR1 and CDR2 from the germline V gene are SGHTA and FQGNSA. V shed 6 bases and J 4 bases; nucleotides not matched to a gene: 8. This CDR3 is 14 amino acids long. In DNA form, the CDR3 reads TGTGCCAGCAGGCTCACTCGGGGGGTAGAGACCCAGTACTTC. It encodes CASRLTRGVETQYF.

The gene calls are TRBV6-1 and TRBJ1-2, with 7 bases identical to TRBD1. The germline V gene encodes CDR1 MNHNS and CDR2 SASEGT. The CDR3 consists of 16 residues. V shed 3 bases, J shed 5 bases, and the junction held 12 bases outside the gene matches. In nucleotides, the CDR3 is TGTGCCAGCAGTGAGGGTGTGGGACAGTTCCTTTATGGCTACACCTTC. This codes for CASSEGVGQFLYGYTF.

V gene TRBV5-6 combines with J gene TRBJ2-5, with D unresolved. Germline lookup yields CDR1 SGHDT and CDR2 YYEEEE. Trimming took off 4 bases at V and 2 bases at J, with 6 bases between the two ends. CDR3 size: 12 residues. The CDR3 bases are TGTGCCAGCAGCCCACTTCAAGAGACCCAGTACTTC. It codes for CASSPLQETQYF.

The chain combines TRBV6-6 with TRBJ1-4; D gene uncertain. Trimming removed 6 bases from V and 4 bases from J, with 12 bases in between. The CDR3 sequence is 14 residues long. The germline V gene has CDR1 MNHNY and CDR2 SVGAGI (reference sequence). The CDR3, as DNA: TGTGCCAGCAGCGACCGGGTCTTTAATGAAAAACTGTTTTTT. Amino acids: CASSDRVFNEKLFF.

This clone was counted only a few times. This chain links TRBV2 with TRBJ2-3, with 9 nucleotides matching TRBD2. V was pared by 0 bases and J by 3 bases, with 22 bases of the junction left unmatched. Germline V lookup: CDR1 SNHLY, CDR2 FYNNEI. This CDR3 comprises 22 residues. The CDR3, as DNA: TGTGCCAGCAGTGAAGCGCCACCCAAAGGGCCTCTGCGGGGGGGCGATACAGATACGCAGTATTTT. This gives the protein CASSEAPPKGPLRGGDTDTQYF.

The chain employs TRBV5-1 and TRBJ1-6, with D hard to call. V was pared by 3 bases and J by 10 bases, with 14 bases between. In germline, CDR1 is SGHRS, CDR2 YFSETQ. This CDR3 has 14 amino acids. CDR3 residues: CASSWTGGDSPLHF. The CDR3 coding sequence is TGCGCCAGCAGCTGGACGGGAGGAGACTCACCCCTCCACTTT.

The chain joins TRBV7-8 to TRBJ1-6, with 9 bases that match TRBD1. The germline V gene has CDR1 SGHVS and CDR2 FQNEAQ. V lost 1 base and J lost 10; bases outside the gene matches: 8. CDR3 size: 16 residues. The CDR3 DNA reads TGTGCCAGCAGCTTAGGATCCGGGACAGGGACATCACCCCTCCACTTT. This translates into CASSLGSGTGTSPLHF.

The V call is TRBV19, the J call TRBJ1-1, with 7 bases lining up with TRBD1. Germline V gives CDR1 LNHDA, CDR2 SQIVND (reference sequence). The trim removed 8 bases at V and 0 bases at J, leaving 6 bases unmatched. The length of the CDR3 is 14 residues. The CDR3: CASGGQSMNTEAFF. In DNA form, the CDR3 reads TGTGCCAGTGGGGGACAGTCCATGAACACTGAAGCTTTCTTT.

This clone occurred a few times. The V gene is TRBV27, the J gene TRBJ2-7; a weak D match, TRBD1 (6 bases). V was pared by 1 base and J by 2 bases, with 9 bases between. This CDR3 comprises 14 residues. Per the germline V gene, CDR1 is MNHEY and CDR2 is SMNVEV (reference sequence). CDR3 nucleotide sequence: TGTGCCAGCAGTTTATTTGGACAGACCTACGAGCAGTACTTC. This codes for CASSLFGQTYEQYF.

V and J are TRBV27 and TRBJ1-3, with D unresolved. This CDR3 region has 14 residues. The germline V gene has CDR1 MNHEY and CDR2 SMNVEV (reference sequence). Trimming shortened V by 6 bases and J by 4 bases, and 13 bases separated the two germline ends. Here the CDR3 DNA reads TGTGCCAGCAGCATTGCGGGTACAGGAAACACCATATATTTT. Amino acid sequence: CASSIAGTGNTIYF.

V gene TRBV2 combines with J gene TRBJ1-2; 10 bases align to TRBD1. V lost 6 bases, J lost 6 bases, and 4 bases stayed unmatched. This CDR3 spans 13 amino acids. CDR1 and CDR2 from the germline V gene are SNHLY and FYNNEI. CDR3 bases: TGTGCCAGCAGGATGGGACAGGGGAATGGCTACACCTTC. Translated, it gives CASRMGQGNGYTF.